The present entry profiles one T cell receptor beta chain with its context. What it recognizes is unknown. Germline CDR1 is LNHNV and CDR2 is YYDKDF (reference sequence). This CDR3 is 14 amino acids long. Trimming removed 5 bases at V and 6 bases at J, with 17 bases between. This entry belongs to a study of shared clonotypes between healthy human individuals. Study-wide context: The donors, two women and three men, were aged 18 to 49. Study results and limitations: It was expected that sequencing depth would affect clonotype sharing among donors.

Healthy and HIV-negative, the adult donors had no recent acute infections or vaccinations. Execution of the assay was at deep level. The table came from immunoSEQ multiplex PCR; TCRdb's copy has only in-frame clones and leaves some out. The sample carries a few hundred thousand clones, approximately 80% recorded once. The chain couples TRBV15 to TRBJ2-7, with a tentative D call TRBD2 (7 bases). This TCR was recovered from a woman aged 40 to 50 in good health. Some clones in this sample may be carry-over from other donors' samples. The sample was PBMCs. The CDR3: CATSPEGGAGEQYF. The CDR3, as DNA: TGTGCCACCAGCCCAGAGGGGGGGGCGGGCGAGCAGTACTTC.